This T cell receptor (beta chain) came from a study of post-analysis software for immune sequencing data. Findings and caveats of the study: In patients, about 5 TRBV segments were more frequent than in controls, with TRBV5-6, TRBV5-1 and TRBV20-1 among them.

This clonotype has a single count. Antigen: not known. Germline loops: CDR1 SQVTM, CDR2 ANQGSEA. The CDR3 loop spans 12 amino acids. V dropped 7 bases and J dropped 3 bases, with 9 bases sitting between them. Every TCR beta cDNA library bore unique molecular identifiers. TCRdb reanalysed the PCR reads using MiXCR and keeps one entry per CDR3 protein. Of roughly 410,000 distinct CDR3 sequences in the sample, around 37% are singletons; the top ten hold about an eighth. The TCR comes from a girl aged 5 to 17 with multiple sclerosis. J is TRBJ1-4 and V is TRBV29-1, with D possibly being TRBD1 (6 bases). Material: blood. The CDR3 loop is CSGGGPNEKLFF. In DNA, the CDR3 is TGCAGCGGAGGGGGACCTAATGAAAAACTGTTTTTT.